The clone carrying this TCR beta chain appeared a few times. This specimen comes from a study of blood T cells in healthy people across ages. A J-beta primer mix and a sample-barcoded 5' primer were used in a second PCR of roughly 6 to 11 cycles. TCRdb ran MiXCR on the 5' RACE reads and lists one entry per CDR3 protein. Of roughly 790,000 distinct CDR3 sequences detected, roughly 44% appear once; the ten largest clones hold 20% to 25%. The source of this sequence is a woman aged 60-75 years in good health. Material for sequencing was blood.

The CDR3 reads CASSLTKSGEQYF. CDR3 DNA sequence: TGTGCCAGCAGCTTAACAAAATCGGGGGAGCAGTACTTC. The V call is TRBV13, the J call TRBJ2-7, with a weak D call TRBD2 (5 bases). Trimming stripped 2 bases from V and 7 bases from J, with 12 bases between. The CDR3 length is 13 residues. Germline V gene sequence: CDR1 PRHDT, CDR2 FYEKMQ (reference sequence).